This T cell receptor (beta chain) was sequenced in a study of cytomegalovirus exposure and HLA in healthy donors. To note about this clone: Its antigen is unknown.

The PCR employed 60 Vbeta primers together with 13 Jbeta primers. Original processing methods: In a later analysis, of 79 million or so unique beta chains, around 11 million appeared in at least two donors. The repertoire was sequenced with immunoSEQ multiplex PCR; TCRdb's copy has only in-frame clones and lacks some. That table is the source of V, J and clone size, and D and trimming were worked out from the DNA. This table has fewer than 300,000 clones, 86% appearing once. Study-level points and caveats: It was taken for granted in presence/absence analyses that sequencing depth across donors was roughly uniform. A previous analysis found most TCR beta V segments productive roughly 87% or roughly 30% of the time. Most CMV-associated TCR beta chains were later found to appear HLA-restricted.

The receptor was derived from a man aged 40-49 years in good health and CMV-seropositive. Material: PBMCs.

The CDR3 here is CASSGGYSGANVLTF. CDR3 coding DNA: TGTGCCAGCAGTGGCGGTTACTCTGGGGCCAACGTCCTGACTTTC. This chain links TRBV27 with TRBJ2-6; no firm D call. Between the trimmed V and J ends, which lost 5 bases and 0 bases, there was a span of 8 bases. CDR3 size: 15 residues. CDR1 MNHEY and CDR2 SMNVEV come from the germline V gene (reference sequence).